This T cell receptor (beta chain) comes out of a study of blood T cell repertoires in COVID-19. The wider study: Collection of acute and convalescent COVID-19 samples took place in the United States, Italy and Spain.

Clones were sequenced by immunoSEQ multiplex PCR, and TCRdb holds only the in-frame ones, with some missing. Among approximately 280,000 clones listed, 70% to 90% were seen once. This TCR was recovered from a man aged 45-60 years with active or convalescent COVID-19. Material: peripheral blood.

CDR3 loop: CATQYSGSGNTIYF. DNA for the CDR3: TGTGCCACCCAGTATTCGGGGTCCGGAAACACCATATATTTT. The genes are TRBV6-5 and TRBJ1-3; no reliable D call. The CDR3 consists of 14 residues. Germline CDR1 is MNHEY and CDR2 is SVGAGI. V lost 10 bases, J lost 4 bases, and 17 bases lay in between.